Listed here is a single T cell receptor beta chain. Its antigen remains unidentified. V was trimmed by 4 bases and J by 0 bases, leaving 13 bases between them. The CDR3 is made up of 16 amino acids. Germline CDR1 reads MGHRA; CDR2 reads YSYEKL. The sample is drawn from a study of immune cell composition in non-small cell lung cancer. Findings and limits, study-wide: Tumour-reactive clones were not shown to match dominant in vivo tumour clones. Lung squamous cell carcinoma tumours had significantly higher top 10 clone scores and productive clonality than lung adenocarcinoma.

Profiled with immunoSEQ multiplex PCR; TCRdb holds only in-frame clones, not every one. The profile shows about 2,900 clones, over 75% of them singletons. These data also featured in a second study, about CD4 T cells in lung cancer. That study adds: Neoantigen-specific CD4+ T-cell clones and TCRs were isolated from blood.

Sequences were obtained from lung tumor tissue. This TCR was recovered from a human donor with non-small cell lung cancer. The rearrangement links TRBV4-1 to TRBJ2-1; D perhaps matches TRBD2 (6 bases). The CDR3 protein is CASSRHFSGSYNEQFF. CDR3 DNA: TGCGCCAGCAGCCGTCACTTTAGCGGCTCCTACAATGAGCAGTTCTTC.